This T cell receptor beta chain came from a study of OX40 agonist ivuxolimab in advanced cancers. Study-wide background: Prior therapy, whether anti-PD-1, anti-PD-L1 or anti-CTLA-4, was allowed, and roughly 41% had some.

TCRdb's table, derived via immunoSEQ multiplex PCR, lists solely in-frame clones and lacks some. Of 67,000 or so clones in the sample, about nine tenths are singletons; the top ten hold over 2.5%. The ends lost 4 bases at V and 0 bases at J; junction bases unmatched: 5. CDR1 and CDR2 (germline): MNHEY, SVGAGI. CDR3 length equals 15 residues. The sequencing here drew on CD4+ or CD8+ T cells sorted from blood, taken in a trial of the OX40 agonist ivuxolimab. The chain carries TRBV6-5 and TRBJ1-1, with 7 bases identical to TRBD1. This sequence originates from an adult with an advanced solid tumor such as melanoma, head and neck, liver or kidney cancer. CDR3 amino acids: CASSSWDRVNTEAFF. In DNA, the CDR3 is TGTGCCAGCAGTTCATGGGACAGAGTGAACACTGAAGCTTTCTTT.